The present T cell receptor (beta chain) was sequenced within a study of cytomegalovirus exposure and HLA in healthy donors (dated by TCRdb to about 2017). Regarding the study in general: In an earlier analysis of some 550 of the donors, roughly 300 Gb of sequence data and 100 million or so unique TCR beta sequences from about 180 million T cells were reported. Approximately 310 gigabases of sequencing data and around 80 million unique TCR sequences made up an early release that covered about 640 HLA-typed donors. Of the roughly 400 genotyped donors, 81% fell in the genetic ancestry cluster associated with self-reported Caucasian donors. The study was designed to test whether signatures of past pathogen exposure could be identified by cataloging public T cell receptors. The T cell repertoires of several hundred subjects were profiled by immunosequencing and related to cytomegalovirus serostatus. Along with the approximately 700-subject first cohort, a separate validation cohort of over a hundred different subjects was used. High-throughput TCR immunosequencing, statistical association of individual TCRs with disease status, and machine learning were combined to predict cytomegalovirus infection status. A later analysis re-analyzed previously published TCR beta repertoires from 550 to 700 donors and added high-resolution HLA genotyping to study TCR occurrence patterns. In the later analysis, no new phenotypic data were used to find candidate immune exposures; instead, reliance was placed on TCR beta sequences and their occurrence across donors. In an earlier analysis of about 590 of the donors, high-throughput TCR beta sequencing was used to judge whether each TCR beta V gene segment behaved as functional or pseudogenic. Donor age, sex, ethnicity and CMV serostatus were compiled alongside the repertoire data. In a later genetic analysis, genome-wide SNP genotypes for about three fifths of the roughly 670 donors were used, and that subset was treated as a discovery cohort. All discovery cohort repertoires had been generated on a single sequencing platform. HLA typing covered class I and class II loci at four-digit resolution. The number of typed donors differed by locus: roughly 629-640 for A, B, C, DRB1 and DQB1; approximately 520 for DQA1; about 600 for DPA1; and around 490 for DPB1. About five DR-DQ haplotypes were treated as single units for association and clustering because of strong linkage in the cohort. Among about 390 genotyped donors of the cohort, an average of about 240,000 unique TCR beta nucleotide sequences were sequenced per donor, roughly 20% of them non-productive. General study outcomes and caveats: In an earlier analysis of more than 500 of the donors, most TCR beta V segments appeared in productive rearrangements about 87% or about 30% of the time, broadly matching IMGT annotations. When HLA alleles, especially DR and DQ, strongly co-occurred, TCR associations were difficult to assign to individual alleles. According to a later analysis, parvovirus B19, influenza, CMV and Epstein-Barr virus appeared linked to several top co-occurrence clusters. Some IMGT-functional V segments, including TRBV6-2 and TRBV6-3, could not be told apart with the 87-base-pair reads, so those segments were excluded. For the cohort, immune exposure information was limited to CMV serostatus. Correlated functional status among segregating V segments might reflect linkage disequilibrium, but an unknown experimental factor could not be ruled out. A later genetic analysis reported fewer N-insertions in productive TCRs among donors in an Asian-associated ancestry cluster than the roughly 700-donor mean. In a later analysis, HLA-associated TCR beta chains showed more clonal expansion and lower generation probabilities than non-associated chains that were equally common. In a later analysis, some 17,000 TCR beta sequences were associated with specific HLA alleles at a false discovery rate of 0.05. In a later genetic analysis, a missense DCLRE1C variant was associated with V-gene and J-gene trimming of TCR beta chains, and the association was replicated in an independent cohort. Most TCR sequences were seen in very few donors, while some public TCRs were found in many individuals. A few of the identified cytomegalovirus-associated TCR beta chains were confirmed in vitro to be specific for cytomegalovirus antigens. A later analysis found that TCR association rates varied across HLA loci, with DRB1 alleles showing the most associated TCRs and HLA-C alleles the fewest. Roughly uniform sequencing depth across donors was assumed in presence/absence analyses, although this assumption may not hold. The authors suggested that the approach could potentially be generalized to other disease states and immunological phenotypes. Only TCR beta chains were sequenced in this cohort, and the absence of alpha or paired-chain data limited detectable features. Seventeen rarely observed V segments, including chromosome 9 orphons, were excluded from the earlier analysis of approximately 500 of the donors because counts were too low. Most CMV-associated TCR beta chains appeared to be HLA-restricted in a later analysis, and the HLA associations seemed to be driven largely by CMV exposure. A total of 150 or so TCR beta chains were listed by the study as associated with cytomegalovirus. A further reported finding was that TCR beta sequences accurately predicted the HLA-A and HLA-B alleles for most subjects in the first cohort. Cytomegalovirus status was reported to be diagnosed by the classifier with high specificity and sensitivity in both the original and validation cohorts. A cluster of highly shared sequence variants was judged likely to be a technical artifact of the sequencing pipeline. Because HLA typing was unavailable for some donors at each locus, only the typed subset was used in association tests.

From a lookup of the germline V gene (reference sequence), CDR1 and CDR2 are WNHNN and SYGVQD. There are 13 amino acids in the CDR3, from cysteine to phenylalanine inclusive. Only CDR3 DNA remains: 39 bases, in frame from the first base. The germline ends are 8 bases apart after V is trimmed by 4 bases and J by 4 bases. Remarks on this clone: Which antigen it targets is not known. No per-base quality is available; no much larger clone lies one base away.

The method behind the library was the immunoSEQ multiplex PCR assay. The multiplex PCR relied on a mix of 60 forward primers for TCR Vbeta segments and 13 reverse primers for TCR Jbeta segments. A multiplex PCR assay on genomic DNA amplified the CDR3 region of rearranged TCR beta genes. Amplified TCR beta libraries were sequenced as 87-base-pair reads on the Illumina HiSeq System. The original pipeline was this. A later analysis counted approximately 76 million unique TCR beta chains across the 550 to 800 repertoires, and some 11 million of these chains were shared by at least two donors. Raw reads were error-corrected and collapsed into unique sequences by a nearest-neighbor algorithm in which closely related sequences were merged to remove PCR and sequencing errors. V, D and J gene segments were assigned by aligning CDR3 sequences to IMGT reference sequences. Each retained sequence needed at least a six-nucleotide match to both a V gene segment and a J gene segment. A rearrangement was called productive if the CDR3 had no stop codons and remained in frame with V and J, and every other rearrangement was called non-productive. CDR3 was defined by IMGT convention, running from the second conserved V-encoded cysteine to the conserved J-encoded phenylalanine. The earlier analysis of 587 of the donors excluded sequences that lacked an unambiguous match to a single V gene segment. An earlier analysis of 500 to 600 of the donors classified V segments as functional when productive rearrangements were above 56.7% and as segregating when the standard deviation between donors was above 5%. A statistical classification framework was developed to diagnose cytomegalovirus status using the catalog of TCR beta chain sequences. In a later analysis, V and J genes were assigned by comparing TCR nucleotide sequences against IMGT/GENE-DB human TR gene sequences. A later analysis assigned CDR3 sequences and most-parsimonious VDJ recombination scenarios with the TCRdist pipeline. A later analysis defined each TCR beta chain by its CDR3 amino acid sequence plus V-gene family, and excluded reads lacking a unique V-gene family. As a way to deal with suspected cross-contamination and a sequencing artifact, a later analysis dropped 640 or so nucleotide sequences that were highly shared and had low generation probability. In a later analysis, a clonal expansion index for each public chain was calculated from normalized within-repertoire ranks of inferred template counts. In a later analysis, generation probabilities were computed using a VDJ recombination model fitted to out-of-frame rearrangements, and the results were checked against IGoR. In a later analysis, hypergeometric tests were used to score TCR-TCR, TCR-HLA and TCR-CMV co-occurrence, with a repertoire-size bias correction applied to TCR pairs. False discovery rates were estimated in a later analysis by permuting HLA or CMV assignments 20 times. A later analysis grouped co-occurring TCRs with DBSCAN, adding TCRdist sequence similarity when clustering within HLA-allele-positive subsets. Repertoires with fewer than 30,000 or more than 120,000 public chains, plus five repertoires with anomalous nucleotide sharing, were excluded from co-occurrence clustering. Not all clones reach the TCRdb copy of this immuneACCESS table, which keeps in-frame sequences only. Checked studies attribute under half of the gap to unresolved V genes and leave the rest unexplained. For V, J and clone size, that table is used; D and trimming come from the DNA. The sample has over 150,000 clones on record, 60% to 85% of them singletons. 4% of the sample is taken by the ten largest.

The cohort consisted of some 670 healthy bone marrow donors. Cohort members were all nominally healthy when sampled, although unrecorded immune exposures were likely present. The donor was CMV seronegative and belonged to the group of 352 seronegative cohort members. Every donor gave a peripheral blood sample, and the peripheral blood mononuclear cells from that sample were used for TCR beta sequencing. The Qiagen DNeasy Blood Extraction Kit was used to extract genomic DNA from the blood cell samples. The sequenced sample was PBMCs. The rearrangement combines TRBV10-1 with TRBJ2-4, with the identity of the D gene unclear. This sequence was found in a woman aged 40 to 50 in good health and CMV-seronegative. The CDR3 has the sequence CASSASPKNIQYF. In nucleotides, the sequence is TGCGCCAGCAGTGCGAGCCCGAAAAACATTCAGTACTTC.